Listed below are T cell receptor beta chains from one sample, sequenced in a study of T cell changes during pregnancy in multiple sclerosis. TCRdb keeps only in-frame clones here, not all; method: immunoSEQ multiplex PCR. The sample yields 85,000 to 90,000 clones, around 94% seen once. The sequencing here drew on peripheral blood, taken after pregnancy. The receptors derive from a female donor in good health, enrolled as a control in a pregnancy study. Each CDR3 is given with its conserved first and last residue. A D gene is named only where the DNA matches it firmly. Part of the rows lack a size; the others show once, few, many or a class for expanded clones.

d_gene: TRBD1
abundance: once
j_gene: TRBJ2-1
v_gene: TRBV9
CDR3nt: TGTGCCAGCAGCGGACAGGGCAATGAGCAGTTCTTC
CDR3aa: CASSGQGNEQFF

d_gene: .
abundance: .
j_gene: TRBJ1-2
v_gene: TRBV7-2
CDR3nt: TGTGCCAGCAGCTTCCCAGAGGAATCGTCCTATGGCTACACCTTC
CDR3aa: CASSFPEESSYGYTF

d_gene: .
abundance: .
j_gene: TRBJ2-5
v_gene: TRBV19
CDR3nt: TGTGCCAGCACGGCGAGGGAACAAGAGACCCAGTACTTC
CDR3aa: CASTAREQETQYF

d_gene: TRBD1
abundance: .
j_gene: TRBJ2-7
v_gene: TRBV11-3
CDR3nt: TGTGCCAGCAGCCCGGGTCCCGGACAGGGAACCTACGAGCAGTACTTC
CDR3aa: CASSPGPGQGTYEQYF

d_gene: .
abundance: .
j_gene: TRBJ2-7
v_gene: TRBV7-6
CDR3nt: TGTGCCAGCAGCGAACGACAGTCAGCCTACGAGCAGTACTTC
CDR3aa: CASSERQSAYEQYF

d_gene: .
abundance: .
j_gene: TRBJ1-5
v_gene: TRBV28
CDR3nt: TGTGCCAGCAGTTTTGGAGGGAGCAATCAGCCCCAGCATTTT
CDR3aa: CASSFGGSNQPQHF

d_gene: .
abundance: .
j_gene: TRBJ1-2
v_gene: TRBV11-2
CDR3nt: TGTGCCAGCAGAGGAGGACAGAGATGGGGCGGCTACACCTTC
CDR3aa: CASRGGQRWGGYTF

d_gene: .
abundance: .
j_gene: TRBJ1-1
v_gene: TRBV11-3
CDR3nt: TGTGCCAGCAGCTTAAGGCTGGAGACTGAAGCTTTCTTT
CDR3aa: CASSLRLETEAFF

d_gene: TRBD2
abundance: .
j_gene: TRBJ2-6
v_gene: TRBV4-1
CDR3nt: TGCGCCAGCAGCCACCCCTCTAGCGGGAGGTGGAGAGGGGCCAACGTCCTGACTTTC
CDR3aa: CASSHPSSGRWRGANVLTF

d_gene: .
abundance: .
j_gene: TRBJ2-1
v_gene: TRBV13
CDR3nt: TGTGCCAGCAGCTTAGTGAGTAGTCCGGATGAGCAGTTCTTC
CDR3aa: CASSLVSSPDEQFF

d_gene: .
abundance: .
j_gene: TRBJ1-5
v_gene: TRBV2
CDR3nt: TGTGCCAGCAGTGTCCGGGTAGTAGGATTTAATCAGCCCCAGCATTTT
CDR3aa: CASSVRVVGFNQPQHF

d_gene: .
abundance: .
j_gene: TRBJ1-2
v_gene: TRBV27
CDR3nt: TGTGCCAGCAGTCCGACAGTGGCCATCGGCTACACCTTC
CDR3aa: CASSPTVAIGYTF

d_gene: .
abundance: .
j_gene: TRBJ2-1
v_gene: TRBV7-9
CDR3nt: TGTGCCAGCAGCCGTATTCTTACAGGGTCCAATGAGCAGTTCTTC
CDR3aa: CASSRILTGSNEQFF

d_gene: .
abundance: .
j_gene: TRBJ1-2
v_gene: TRBV28
CDR3nt: TGTGCCAGCAGTTTAAGCACAGGGCCATGGGACTATGGCTACACCTTC
CDR3aa: CASSLSTGPWDYGYTF

d_gene: .
abundance: .
j_gene: TRBJ1-3
v_gene: TRBV28
CDR3nt: TGTGCCAGCAGTTTAGGGGGGGCTTTAGGAAACACCATATATTTT
CDR3aa: CASSLGGALGNTIYF

d_gene: TRBD2
abundance: .
j_gene: TRBJ2-3
v_gene: TRBV28
CDR3nt: TGTGCCAGCAGTCAAATAGCGGGAGGAAGGACAGATACGCAGTATTTT
CDR3aa: CASSQIAGGRTDTQYF

d_gene: .
abundance: .
j_gene: TRBJ2-7
v_gene: TRBV4-2
CDR3nt: TGTGCCAGCAGCCAAGAACCCCCCCCAGGGTGGGAGCAGTACTTC
CDR3aa: CASSQEPPPGWEQYF

d_gene: .
abundance: .
j_gene: TRBJ1-5
v_gene: TRBV6-6
CDR3nt: TGTGCCAGCAGCCGACGGGGGAACGAGCCCCAGCATTTT
CDR3aa: CASSRRGNEPQHF

d_gene: .
abundance: .
j_gene: TRBJ1-5
v_gene: TRBV5-1
CDR3nt: TGCGCCAGCAGCTTGGGGGGGGAGGGGGATCAGCCCCAGCATTTT
CDR3aa: CASSLGGEGDQPQHF

d_gene: TRBD1
abundance: .
j_gene: TRBJ1-4
v_gene: TRBV4-2
CDR3nt: TGTGCCAGCAGCAAACCGGGGACAGGAGTTAATGAAAAACTGTTTTTT
CDR3aa: CASSKPGTGVNEKLFF

d_gene: .
abundance: .
j_gene: TRBJ1-5
v_gene: TRBV4-1
CDR3nt: TGCGCCAGCAGCCTACTACCCACAAGGGGAAGCAATCAGCCCCAGCATTTT
CDR3aa: CASSLLPTRGSNQPQHF

d_gene: .
abundance: .
j_gene: TRBJ2-5
v_gene: TRBV21-1
CDR3nt: TGTGCCAGCCCCAAAGGCCTAATAGAGACATGCCAAGAGACCCAGTACTTC
CDR3aa: CASPKGLIETCQETQYF

d_gene: .
abundance: .
j_gene: TRBJ1-2
v_gene: TRBV7-2
CDR3nt: TGTGCCAGCACGGGGACGACAGGCAACTATGGCTACACCTTC
CDR3aa: CASTGTTGNYGYTF

d_gene: TRBD1
abundance: .
j_gene: TRBJ1-1
v_gene: TRBV2
CDR3nt: TGTGCCAGCAGGGGGGGACAGGGGAAGAACACTGAAGCTTTCTTT
CDR3aa: CASRGGQGKNTEAFF

d_gene: .
abundance: .
j_gene: TRBJ1-5
v_gene: TRBV28
CDR3nt: TGTGCCAGCACAGGGTTAGGTCAGCCCCAGCATTTT
CDR3aa: CASTGLGQPQHF

d_gene: .
abundance: .
j_gene: TRBJ2-6
v_gene: TRBV7-9
CDR3nt: TGTGCCAGCAGCCCCATCTATGACTCTGGGGCCAACGTCCTGACTTTC
CDR3aa: CASSPIYDSGANVLTF

d_gene: TRBD1
abundance: .
j_gene: TRBJ2-5
v_gene: TRBV5-1
CDR3nt: TGCGCCAGCAGCTTAGCTGGGACAGGGGGCCAAGAGACCCAGTACTTC
CDR3aa: CASSLAGTGGQETQYF

d_gene: TRBD2
abundance: .
j_gene: TRBJ2-7
v_gene: TRBV28
CDR3nt: TGTGCCAGCAGCCAAGGATCTCGTGAGGGACTAGCGGACTACGAGCAGTACTTC
CDR3aa: CASSQGSREGLADYEQYF

d_gene: .
abundance: .
j_gene: TRBJ2-7
v_gene: TRBV5-5
CDR3nt: TGTGCCAGCAGCTTACCTCGAGTGAGCGAGCAGTACTTC
CDR3aa: CASSLPRVSEQYF

d_gene: TRBD2
abundance: .
j_gene: TRBJ2-1
v_gene: TRBV4-2
CDR3nt: TGTGCCAGCAGCCAAGATCTTCTAGCGGGAAGGTACAATGAGCAGTTCTTC
CDR3aa: CASSQDLLAGRYNEQFF

d_gene: TRBD1
abundance: .
j_gene: TRBJ2-7
v_gene: TRBV28
CDR3nt: TGTGCCAGCAGTTTACCGGGACAGGGCCTCTACGAGCAGTACTTC
CDR3aa: CASSLPGQGLYEQYF

d_gene: .
abundance: .
j_gene: TRBJ1-1
v_gene: TRBV2
CDR3nt: TGTGCCAGCAGGGACAGACCCTTGAACACTGAAGCTTTCTTT
CDR3aa: CASRDRPLNTEAFF

d_gene: .
abundance: .
j_gene: TRBJ2-3
v_gene: TRBV10-3
CDR3nt: TGTGCCATCAGTGAGTCGAGGGATACGCAGTATTTT
CDR3aa: CAISESRDTQYF

d_gene: TRBD2
abundance: .
j_gene: TRBJ2-3
v_gene: TRBV6-1
CDR3nt: TGTGCCAGCAGTGAGGGAGGGAAGGGGGATACGCAGTATTTT
CDR3aa: CASSEGGKGDTQYF

d_gene: TRBD1
abundance: once
j_gene: TRBJ2-1
v_gene: TRBV2
CDR3nt: TGTGCCAGCAGTGAAGATGAGGGTACGACAGGGGATATTTACAATGAGCAGTTCTTC
CDR3aa: CASSEDEGTTGDIYNEQFF

d_gene: TRBD1
abundance: .
j_gene: TRBJ2-1
v_gene: TRBV6-5
CDR3nt: TGTGCCAGCAGCCCCGGGACAGGTGTCAATGAGCAGTTCTTC
CDR3aa: CASSPGTGVNEQFF

d_gene: TRBD1
abundance: .
j_gene: TRBJ2-7
v_gene: TRBV11-3
CDR3nt: TGTGCCAGCAGCTCATCGACAGGGGCCGAGCAGTACTTC
CDR3aa: CASSSSTGAEQYF

d_gene: TRBD1
abundance: .
j_gene: TRBJ2-1
v_gene: TRBV6-1
CDR3nt: TGTGCCAGAGGGACAGGGAGTGATGAGCAGTTCTTC
CDR3aa: CARGTGSDEQFF

d_gene: .
abundance: .
j_gene: TRBJ2-7
v_gene: TRBV28
CDR3nt: TGTGCCAGCGAAAGGGGATCCGAGCAGTACTTC
CDR3aa: CASERGSEQYF

d_gene: .
abundance: .
j_gene: TRBJ1-5
v_gene: TRBV19
CDR3nt: TGTGCCAGTAGTATGAAAGGAGGGATAAGCAATCAGCCCCAGCATTTT
CDR3aa: CASSMKGGISNQPQHF

d_gene: TRBD2
abundance: .
j_gene: TRBJ2-5
v_gene: TRBV9
CDR3nt: TGTGCCAGCAGCTCTCTCGGAAGCGGGAGGTGGGTGGAGACCCAGTACTTC
CDR3aa: CASSSLGSGRWVETQYF

d_gene: .
abundance: .
j_gene: TRBJ1-1
v_gene: TRBV30
CDR3nt: TGTGCCTGGAGCGAAGGGGGGGACACTGAAGCTTTCTTT
CDR3aa: CAWSEGGDTEAFF

d_gene: TRBD1
abundance: .
j_gene: TRBJ2-2
v_gene: TRBV5-1
CDR3nt: TGCGCCAGCAGCTTAACAGGGGGTCCCGGGGAGCTGTTTTTT
CDR3aa: CASSLTGGPGELFF

d_gene: .
abundance: .
j_gene: TRBJ2-2
v_gene: TRBV9
CDR3nt: TGTGCCAGCAGCGTAGACTCTAGCGTCAGCGGGGAGCTGTTTTTT
CDR3aa: CASSVDSSVSGELFF

d_gene: .
abundance: .
j_gene: TRBJ2-3
v_gene: TRBV5-4
CDR3nt: TGTGCCAGCAGCTTGGGGCAGTCTAGCACAGATACGCAGTATTTT
CDR3aa: CASSLGQSSTDTQYF

d_gene: TRBD1
abundance: .
j_gene: TRBJ1-4
v_gene: TRBV7-9
CDR3nt: TGTGCCAGCAGCTTACAGGGGGATAGTGAAAAACTGTTTTTT
CDR3aa: CASSLQGDSEKLFF

d_gene: TRBD1
abundance: .
j_gene: TRBJ2-1
v_gene: TRBV7-9
CDR3nt: TGTGCCAGCAGCTTGGACAGGGCCGGCAATGAGCAGTTCTTC
CDR3aa: CASSLDRAGNEQFF

d_gene: .
abundance: .
j_gene: TRBJ2-5
v_gene: TRBV10-3
CDR3nt: TGTGCCATCAGTGGGGGATGGGGGGTTCAAGAGACCCAGTACTTC
CDR3aa: CAISGGWGVQETQYF

d_gene: TRBD1
abundance: .
j_gene: TRBJ2-1
v_gene: TRBV7-6
CDR3nt: TGTGCCAGCAGCCCCGCCGGGACAGGGTTGGGCAATGAGCAGTTCTTC
CDR3aa: CASSPAGTGLGNEQFF

d_gene: .
abundance: .
j_gene: TRBJ1-5
v_gene: TRBV27
CDR3nt: TGTGCCAGCAGGCCTCAGAGCAATCAGCCCCAGCATTTT
CDR3aa: CASRPQSNQPQHF

d_gene: .
abundance: .
j_gene: TRBJ2-1
v_gene: TRBV4-1
CDR3nt: TGCGCCAGCAGCCAAGGCGCGTCCGGGGGTCTCTTAAATGAGCAGTTCTTC
CDR3aa: CASSQGASGGLLNEQFF

d_gene: TRBD2
abundance: .
j_gene: TRBJ2-2
v_gene: TRBV5-1
CDR3nt: TGCGCCAGCAGCCCAGTGACCCGACTAGCGGGAGTGCCAACCGGGGAGCTGTTTTTT
CDR3aa: CASSPVTRLAGVPTGELFF